The rows below give T cell receptor beta chains drawn from one sample of a study of cytomegalovirus exposure and HLA in healthy donors. Using immunoSEQ multiplex PCR, the repertoire was profiled, and TCRdb retains in-frame clones only, with some absent. This sample yields 55,000 or so clones, of which 82% are seen a single time; around 2.8% belongs to the top ten. The sample taken for sequencing was PBMCs. The receptors originated from a man aged 50 to 60 in good health and CMV-seronegative. The CDR3 runs from the conserved cysteine through the conserved F or W. Each record gives: clone size, J gene, V gene, D gene, CDR3 protein, CDR3 DNA. D genes are given only for firm matches. Clone size is given for some rows only: seen once, a few or many times, or a class if the clone is expanded.

clone size: -
J gene: TRBJ1-4
V gene: TRBV25-1
D gene: -
CDR3 protein: CASSLTEKLFF
CDR3 DNA: TGTGCCAGCAGCCTAACTGAAAAACTGTTTTTT

clone size: -
J gene: TRBJ2-7
V gene: TRBV10-3
D gene: TRBD1
CDR3 protein: CAISESGQGYEQYF
CDR3 DNA: TGTGCCATCAGTGAGTCGGGACAGGGGTACGAGCAGTACTTC

clone size: -
J gene: TRBJ2-1
V gene: TRBV5-4
D gene: TRBD2
CDR3 protein: CASSPTSGGSYNEQFF
CDR3 DNA: TGTGCCAGCAGCCCGACCAGCGGGGGATCCTACAATGAGCAGTTCTTC

clone size: -
J gene: TRBJ1-2
V gene: TRBV7-2
D gene: TRBD1
CDR3 protein: CASARDSLGYTF
CDR3 DNA: TGTGCCAGCGCCCGGGACAGTTTAGGCTACACCTTC

clone size: -
J gene: TRBJ2-2
V gene: TRBV19
D gene: -
CDR3 protein: CASSIILTGELFF
CDR3 DNA: TGTGCCAGTAGTATAATCCTTACCGGGGAGCTGTTTTTT

clone size: once
J gene: TRBJ1-3
V gene: TRBV18
D gene: TRBD1
CDR3 protein: CASSPDRESSGNTIYF
CDR3 DNA: TGTGCCAGCTCACCGGACAGGGAAAGCTCTGGAAACACCATATATTTT

clone size: -
J gene: TRBJ1-2
V gene: TRBV29-1
D gene: -
CDR3 protein: CSVDLANYGYTF
CDR3 DNA: TGCAGCGTTGATTTAGCTAACTATGGCTACACCTTC

clone size: once
J gene: TRBJ2-7
V gene: TRBV29-1
D gene: TRBD2
CDR3 protein: CSVGTSGGAQYF
CDR3 DNA: TGCAGCGTTGGGACTAGCGGGGGGGCTCAGTACTTC

clone size: -
J gene: TRBJ1-2
V gene: TRBV13
D gene: -
CDR3 protein: CASSFTRAGYTF
CDR3 DNA: TGTGCCAGCAGCTTCACCAGGGCTGGCTACACCTTC

clone size: -
J gene: TRBJ1-5
V gene: TRBV6-1
D gene: TRBD1
CDR3 protein: CASIVNRGSYQPQHF
CDR3 DNA: TGTGCCAGCATCGTGAACAGGGGCTCATATCAGCCCCAGCATTTT

clone size: -
J gene: TRBJ2-5
V gene: TRBV10-3
D gene: TRBD2
CDR3 protein: CAISESGGQETQYF
CDR3 DNA: TGTGCCATCAGTGAAAGCGGGGGCCAAGAGACCCAGTACTTC

clone size: -
J gene: TRBJ2-5
V gene: TRBV5-1
D gene: TRBD1
CDR3 protein: CASSFLVGQGSGETQYF
CDR3 DNA: TGCGCCAGCAGCTTCCTGGTGGGACAGGGGTCCGGAGAGACCCAGTACTTC

clone size: once
J gene: TRBJ2-6
V gene: TRBV11-2
D gene: -
CDR3 protein: CASSLVLQAYHSGANVLTF
CDR3 DNA: TGTGCCAGCAGCTTAGTTTTACAGGCATACCACTCTGGGGCCAACGTCCTGACTTTC

clone size: -
J gene: TRBJ2-3
V gene: TRBV7-9
D gene: -
CDR3 protein: CASSLPRGAGDTQYF
CDR3 DNA: TGTGCCAGCAGCCTTCCTCGGGGGGCGGGAGATACGCAGTATTTT

clone size: -
J gene: TRBJ1-6
V gene: TRBV6-1
D gene: TRBD1
CDR3 protein: CAGSRDRGFNSPLHF
CDR3 DNA: TGTGCCGGCTCACGGGACAGGGGATTTAATTCACCCCTCCACTTT

clone size: -
J gene: TRBJ1-1
V gene: TRBV11-1
D gene: -
CDR3 protein: CASSYQAGLNTEAFF
CDR3 DNA: TGTGCCAGCAGCTATCAGGCGGGTTTGAACACTGAAGCTTTCTTT

clone size: -
J gene: TRBJ2-5
V gene: TRBV9
D gene: TRBD2
CDR3 protein: CASSVGTSGEETQYF
CDR3 DNA: TGTGCCAGCAGCGTAGGGACTAGCGGGGAAGAGACCCAGTACTTC

clone size: -
J gene: TRBJ1-5
V gene: TRBV12-5
D gene: TRBD1
CDR3 protein: CASGSATGTQPQHF
CDR3 DNA: TGTGCTAGTGGTTCCGCGACAGGGACCCAGCCCCAGCATTTT

clone size: -
J gene: TRBJ1-2
V gene: TRBV5-6
D gene: -
CDR3 protein: CASSSLTSGYTF
CDR3 DNA: TGTGCCAGCAGCTCTTTGACTAGTGGCTACACCTTC

clone size: once
J gene: TRBJ1-3
V gene: TRBV6-5
D gene: -
CDR3 protein: CASSYGSSPGNTIYF
CDR3 DNA: TGTGCCAGCAGTTACGGGAGTTCTCCTGGAAACACCATATATTTT

clone size: -
J gene: TRBJ1-1
V gene: TRBV4-1
D gene: -
CDR3 protein: CASSQRTEGTEAFF
CDR3 DNA: TGCGCCAGCAGCCAACGGACAGAGGGCACTGAAGCTTTCTTT

clone size: -
J gene: TRBJ1-5
V gene: TRBV2
D gene: -
CDR3 protein: CASSERGSQPQHF
CDR3 DNA: TGTGCCAGCAGTGAACGGGGGAGCCAGCCCCAGCATTTT

clone size: -
J gene: TRBJ1-1
V gene: TRBV4-1
D gene: -
CDR3 protein: CASSQAIMNTEAFF
CDR3 DNA: TGCGCCAGCAGCCAAGCTATCATGAACACTGAAGCTTTCTTT

clone size: -
J gene: TRBJ2-2
V gene: TRBV5-1
D gene: TRBD1
CDR3 protein: CASSEGTGVAGELFF
CDR3 DNA: TGCGCCAGCAGCGAAGGGACAGGGGTAGCCGGGGAGCTGTTTTTT

clone size: -
J gene: TRBJ2-2
V gene: TRBV10-3
D gene: -
CDR3 protein: CAISDHEAGGELFF
CDR3 DNA: TGTGCCATCAGTGATCACGAGGCCGGCGGGGAGCTGTTTTTT

clone size: -
J gene: TRBJ2-3
V gene: TRBV6-4
D gene: -
CDR3 protein: CASSVTVSSTDTQYF
CDR3 DNA: TGTGCCAGCAGTGTAACGGTCTCTAGCACAGATACGCAGTATTTT

clone size: -
J gene: TRBJ2-5
V gene: TRBV7-2
D gene: -
CDR3 protein: CASSFQFRETQYF
CDR3 DNA: TGTGCCAGCAGCTTTCAGTTCAGAGAGACCCAGTACTTC

clone size: -
J gene: TRBJ2-7
V gene: TRBV11-2
D gene: -
CDR3 protein: CASSSRTTYEQYF
CDR3 DNA: TGTGCCAGCAGCTCCCGAACTACCTACGAGCAGTACTTC

clone size: -
J gene: TRBJ2-3
V gene: TRBV6-1
D gene: TRBD2
CDR3 protein: CASSLSRGGTDTQYF
CDR3 DNA: TGTGCCAGCAGTCTTAGCCGGGGGGGCACAGATACGCAGTATTTT

clone size: few
J gene: TRBJ1-6
V gene: TRBV4-1
D gene: -
CDR3 protein: CASSQVAGPYNSPLHF
CDR3 DNA: TGCGCCAGCAGCCAAGTTGCAGGGCCCTATAATTCACCCCTCCACTTT

clone size: -
J gene: TRBJ2-2
V gene: TRBV5-1
D gene: -
CDR3 protein: CASSLDGGASTGELFF
CDR3 DNA: TGCGCCAGCAGCTTGGATGGGGGGGCCAGCACCGGGGAGCTGTTTTTT

clone size: -
J gene: TRBJ2-7
V gene: TRBV7-9
D gene: -
CDR3 protein: CASSAWTASSYEQYF
CDR3 DNA: TGTGCCAGCAGCGCATGGACAGCAAGCTCCTACGAGCAGTACTTC

clone size: -
J gene: TRBJ2-3
V gene: TRBV5-1
D gene: -
CDR3 protein: CASSLEPGSSTDTQYF
CDR3 DNA: TGCGCCAGCAGCTTGGAGCCAGGCTCTAGCACAGATACGCAGTATTTT

clone size: -
J gene: TRBJ2-3
V gene: TRBV27
D gene: TRBD2
CDR3 protein: CASSAPGLASQYF
CDR3 DNA: TGTGCCAGCAGTGCACCGGGACTAGCGTCGCAGTATTTT

clone size: once
J gene: TRBJ2-5
V gene: TRBV10-3
D gene: TRBD2
CDR3 protein: CAAGTSQETQYF
CDR3 DNA: TGTGCCGCCGGGACTAGCCAAGAGACCCAGTACTTC

clone size: -
J gene: TRBJ2-5
V gene: TRBV6-5
D gene: TRBD1
CDR3 protein: CASIDRGGETQYF
CDR3 DNA: TGTGCCAGCATAGACAGGGGGGGAGAGACCCAGTACTTC

clone size: -
J gene: TRBJ2-3
V gene: TRBV7-3
D gene: TRBD2
CDR3 protein: CASSPGLADTQYF
CDR3 DNA: TGTGCCAGCAGCCCAGGACTAGCTGATACGCAGTATTTT

clone size: -
J gene: TRBJ2-2
V gene: TRBV2
D gene: -
CDR3 protein: CASSEHEKNTGELFF
CDR3 DNA: TGTGCCAGCAGTGAGCACGAGAAGAACACCGGGGAGCTGTTTTTT

clone size: -
J gene: TRBJ2-3
V gene: TRBV18
D gene: -
CDR3 protein: CASSPRGLSTDTQYF
CDR3 DNA: TGTGCCAGCTCGCCAAGGGGCCTTAGCACAGATACGCAGTATTTT

clone size: -
J gene: TRBJ2-3
V gene: TRBV7-8
D gene: TRBD2
CDR3 protein: CASSVRTLAGVEDTQYF
CDR3 DNA: TGTGCCAGCAGCGTAAGGACACTAGCGGGGGTCGAAGATACGCAGTATTTT

clone size: -
J gene: TRBJ1-2
V gene: TRBV29-1
D gene: -
CDR3 protein: CSVVFANYGYTF
CDR3 DNA: TGCAGCGTTGTTTTCGCTAACTATGGCTACACCTTC

clone size: -
J gene: TRBJ2-7
V gene: TRBV28
D gene: TRBD1
CDR3 protein: CASSYPGTGTYEQYF
CDR3 DNA: TGTGCCAGCAGTTACCCCGGGACAGGGACCTACGAGCAGTACTTC

clone size: -
J gene: TRBJ1-1
V gene: TRBV18
D gene: TRBD1
CDR3 protein: CASSPSQGARGNTEAFF
CDR3 DNA: TGTGCCAGCTCACCGTCTCAGGGGGCAAGGGGGAACACTGAAGCTTTCTTT

clone size: few
J gene: TRBJ1-6
V gene: TRBV2
D gene: -
CDR3 protein: CASSEQGYNSPLHF
CDR3 DNA: TGTGCCAGCAGTGAGCAGGGCTATAATTCACCCCTCCACTTT

clone size: -
J gene: TRBJ2-7
V gene: TRBV6-5
D gene: TRBD1
CDR3 protein: CASSAGTGVGEQYF
CDR3 DNA: TGTGCCAGCAGTGCCGGGACAGGGGTGGGGGAGCAGTACTTC

clone size: -
J gene: TRBJ1-2
V gene: TRBV6-5
D gene: -
CDR3 protein: CASSVTGQGLYGYTF
CDR3 DNA: TGTGCCAGCAGTGTGACAGGACAAGGTCTCTATGGCTACACCTTC

clone size: -
J gene: TRBJ2-2
V gene: TRBV7-2
D gene: TRBD2
CDR3 protein: CASSLGAGGRGGELFF
CDR3 DNA: TGTGCCAGCAGCTTAGGAGCGGGGGGGCGTGGCGGGGAGCTGTTTTTT

clone size: few
J gene: TRBJ1-6
V gene: TRBV6-1
D gene: -
CDR3 protein: CASSVSLPLHF
CDR3 DNA: TGTGCCAGCAGTGTGTCGTTACCCCTCCACTTT

clone size: -
J gene: TRBJ2-7
V gene: TRBV4-1
D gene: TRBD1
CDR3 protein: CASSRDRVSYEQYF
CDR3 DNA: TGCGCCAGCAGCCGAGACAGGGTGTCCTACGAGCAGTACTTC

clone size: -
J gene: TRBJ1-1
V gene: TRBV10-2
D gene: TRBD1
CDR3 protein: CASIGQGRDTEAFF
CDR3 DNA: TGCGCCAGCATCGGACAGGGTCGGGACACTGAAGCTTTCTTT

clone size: -
J gene: TRBJ1-4
V gene: TRBV28
D gene: TRBD1
CDR3 protein: CASSSALGGLREKLFF
CDR3 DNA: TGTGCCAGCAGTTCCGCCTTAGGGGGCTTACGGGAAAAACTGTTTTTT

clone size: -
J gene: TRBJ2-7
V gene: TRBV7-6
D gene: TRBD1
CDR3 protein: CASSRRGPKSRVEPPYEQYF
CDR3 DNA: TGTGCCAGCAGCCGAAGGGGGCCCAAAAGCAGGGTGGAACCTCCTTACGAGCAGTACTTC

clone size: -
J gene: TRBJ2-6
V gene: TRBV7-9
D gene: -
CDR3 protein: CASSFKVKGLYGANVLTF
CDR3 DNA: TGTGCCAGCAGCTTTAAAGTCAAGGGGCTCTACGGGGCCAACGTCCTGACTTTC